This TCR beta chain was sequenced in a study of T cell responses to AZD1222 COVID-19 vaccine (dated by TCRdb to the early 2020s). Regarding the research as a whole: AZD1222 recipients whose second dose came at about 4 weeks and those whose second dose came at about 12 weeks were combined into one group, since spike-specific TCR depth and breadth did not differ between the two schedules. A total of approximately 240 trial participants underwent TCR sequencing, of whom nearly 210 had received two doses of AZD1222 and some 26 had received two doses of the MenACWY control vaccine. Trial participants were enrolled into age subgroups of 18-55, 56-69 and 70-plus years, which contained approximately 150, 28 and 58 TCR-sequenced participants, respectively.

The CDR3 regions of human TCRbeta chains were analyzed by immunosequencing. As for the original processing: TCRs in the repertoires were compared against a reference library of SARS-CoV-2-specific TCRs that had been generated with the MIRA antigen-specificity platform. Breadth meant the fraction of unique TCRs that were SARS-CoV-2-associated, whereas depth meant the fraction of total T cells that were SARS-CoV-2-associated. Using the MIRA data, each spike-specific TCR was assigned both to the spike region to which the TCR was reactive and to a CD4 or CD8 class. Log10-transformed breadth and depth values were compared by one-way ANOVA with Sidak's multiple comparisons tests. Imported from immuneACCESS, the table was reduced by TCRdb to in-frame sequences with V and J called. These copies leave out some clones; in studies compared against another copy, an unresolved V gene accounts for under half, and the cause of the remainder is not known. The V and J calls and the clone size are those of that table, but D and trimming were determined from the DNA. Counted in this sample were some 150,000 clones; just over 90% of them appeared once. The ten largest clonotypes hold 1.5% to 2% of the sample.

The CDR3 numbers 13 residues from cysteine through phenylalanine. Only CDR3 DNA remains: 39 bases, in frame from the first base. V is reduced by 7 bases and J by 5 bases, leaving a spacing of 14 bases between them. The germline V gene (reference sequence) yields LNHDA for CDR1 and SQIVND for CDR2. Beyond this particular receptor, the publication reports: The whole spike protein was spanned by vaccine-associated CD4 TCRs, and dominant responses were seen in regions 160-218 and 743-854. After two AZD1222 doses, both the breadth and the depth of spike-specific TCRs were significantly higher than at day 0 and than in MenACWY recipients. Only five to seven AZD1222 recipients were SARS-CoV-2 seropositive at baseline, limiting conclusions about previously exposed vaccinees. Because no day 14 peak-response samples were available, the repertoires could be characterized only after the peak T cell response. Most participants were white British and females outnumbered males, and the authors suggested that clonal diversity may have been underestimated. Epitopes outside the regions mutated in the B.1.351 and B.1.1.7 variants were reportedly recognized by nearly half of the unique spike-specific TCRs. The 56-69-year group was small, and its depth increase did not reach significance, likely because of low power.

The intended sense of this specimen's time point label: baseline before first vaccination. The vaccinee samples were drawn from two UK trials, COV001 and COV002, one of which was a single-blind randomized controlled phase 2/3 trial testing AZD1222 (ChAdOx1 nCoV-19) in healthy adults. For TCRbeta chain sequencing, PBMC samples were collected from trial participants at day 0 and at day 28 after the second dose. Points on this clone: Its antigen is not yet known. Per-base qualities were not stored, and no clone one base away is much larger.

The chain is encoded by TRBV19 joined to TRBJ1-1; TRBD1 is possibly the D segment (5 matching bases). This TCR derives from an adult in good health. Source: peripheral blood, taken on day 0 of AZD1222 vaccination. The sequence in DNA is TGTGCCAGTACCATAGGGGCTGGAACTGAAGCTTTCTTT. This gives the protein CASTIGAGTEAFF.